These T cell receptor beta chains were read from a single sample in a study of T-cell memory formation after mild COVID-19. TCRdb fed the 5' RACE reads into MiXCR, producing one record per CDR3 protein. The repertoire includes roughly 190,000 distinct CDR3 sequences, around 27% of them detected once, and about an eighth sits in the top ten. The sequenced sample consisted of PBMCs or a T cell subset sorted from them (not recorded which). The receptors stem from an adult woman who had mild COVID-19 (a few samples of this study predate the infection). Cell type and time point are not known. Both conserved end residues are part of each CDR3. A D gene is named only where the DNA matches it firmly. Rows may omit the clone size; those that give it use once, few, many or a size class.

j_call d_call cdr3_length clone_size v_call cdr3_aa cdr3_nt
TRBJ1-5 TRBD1 16 few TRBV12-3/TRBV12-4 CASSLTGGGINQPQHF TGTGCCAGCAGTCTGACAGGGGGCGGGATTAACCAGCCCCAGCATTTT
TRBJ2-7 NA 14 NA TRBV11-2 CASSLESLSYEQYF TGTGCCAGCAGCTTAGAAAGCTTGTCCTACGAGCAGTACTTC
TRBJ2-7 NA 14 few TRBV4-1 CASSQAITKGEQYF TGCGCCAGCAGCCAGGCTATTACCAAGGGCGAGCAGTACTTC
TRBJ2-7 NA 8 NA TRBV23-1 CSSYEQYF TGCTCCTCCTACGAGCAGTACTTC
TRBJ2-2 TRBD1 14 few TRBV10-3 CAISPAGGTGELFF TGTGCCATCAGTCCGGCAGGGGGCACCGGGGAGCTGTTTTTT
TRBJ2-1 TRBD2 15 few TRBV4-1 CASSQPGGPYNEQFF TGCGCCAGCAGCCAGCCGGGGGGGCCATACAATGAGCAGTTCTTC
TRBJ2-1 TRBD2 15 few TRBV7-8 CASSPTGLEVGEQFF TGTGCCAGCAGCCCGACGGGACTAGAGGTCGGTGAGCAGTTCTTC
TRBJ2-3 TRBD1 15 NA TRBV29-1 CSVELGDSYTDTQYF TGCAGCGTTGAATTAGGGGACAGTTACACAGATACGCAGTATTTT
TRBJ1-2 TRBD1 17 few TRBV6-5 CASSYYVTGSRFYGYTF TGTGCCAGCAGTTACTACGTGACAGGGTCGAGATTCTATGGCTACACCTTC
TRBJ2-1 NA 14 once TRBV20-1 CSASMSSGMNEQFF TGCAGTGCTAGTATGAGTAGCGGTATGAATGAGCAGTTCTTC
TRBJ2-3 NA 10 NA TRBV12-3/TRBV12-4 CASSFDTQYF TGTGCCAGCAGTTTTGATACGCAGTATTTT
TRBJ2-1 TRBD1 16 few TRBV20-1 CSARRQGQGANNEQFF TGCAGTGCTAGAAGACAGGGGCAAGGGGCCAACAATGAGCAGTTCTTC
TRBJ2-3 TRBD2 18 few TRBV7-8 CASSRGRLAGNRTDTQYF TGTGCCAGCAGCCGGGGGAGGCTAGCGGGTAATCGCACAGATACGCAGTATTTT
TRBJ2-1 TRBD1 16 NA TRBV13 CASSGSRDRHYNEQFF TGTGCCAGCAGCGGTAGTCGGGACAGGCACTACAATGAGCAGTTCTTC
TRBJ2-7 NA 14 NA TRBV5-1 CASSLKGLRNEQYF TGCGCCAGCAGCTTGAAGGGTTTAAGGAACGAGCAGTACTTC
TRBJ1-1 NA 15 NA TRBV20-1 CSARDTGRVNTEAFF TGCAGTGCTAGAGATACGGGCAGGGTGAACACTGAAGCTTTCTTT
TRBJ2-1 TRBD1 15 NA TRBV7-9 CASSFWTGGGNEQFF TGTGCCAGCAGCTTTTGGACAGGGGGAGGGAATGAGCAGTTCTTC
TRBJ2-1 TRBD2 18 NA TRBV5-4 CASSLVGSAAGLRNEQFF TGTGCCAGCAGCTTGGTCGGTTCTGCAGCGGGACTTCGAAATGAGCAGTTCTTC
TRBJ2-5 NA 15 NA TRBV7-8 CASSLAPGAPETQYF TGTGCCAGCAGCTTAGCGCCGGGGGCGCCAGAGACCCAGTACTTC
TRBJ2-7 TRBD2 14 few TRBV7-2 CASSLAGGYYEQYF TGTGCCAGCAGCTTAGCGGGAGGGTACTACGAGCAGTACTTC